A single sample is the source of the 7 T cell receptor beta chains below, sequenced in a study of a mutant IDH1 vaccine in newly diagnosed glioma. The antigens for these receptors are not known. This table comes from immunoSEQ multiplex PCR, and its TCRdb copy is limited to in-frame clones, with some not included. The sample holds more than 55,000 clones; roughly 80% are singletons and the top ten take approximately 3.3%. Time point in this sample: week 5, during vaccination. In the vaccine, a single dose held 300 ug of the mutant IDH1 20-mer peptide, along with topical imiquimod. The sample was PBMCs, taken from a glioma patient whose treatment included an IDH1 peptide vaccine. The receptors derive from a woman aged 18-29 years with glioma. Some clones in this sample may be carry-over from other donors' samples.

This clone has only a few counts. The rearrangement uses TRBV4-2 and TRBJ2-1; 10 bases fit TRBD2. Germline CDR1 reads LGHNA; CDR2 reads YNFKEQ. V shed 0 bases and J 7 bases; nucleotides not matched to a gene: 6. This CDR3 spans 16 amino acids. CDR3 amino acids: CASSQDKAGGLNEQFF. The CDR3 region has the DNA TGTGCCAGCAGCCAAGACAAAGCGGGGGGGCTAAATGAGCAGTTCTTC.

The chain employs TRBV7-8 and TRBJ2-7; D is undetermined. Germline CDR1 and CDR2: SGHVS and FQNEAQ. The length of the CDR3 is 14 residues. Trimming removed 0 bases from V and 3 bases from J, with 9 bases in between. This CDR3 reads CASSLAEQFYEQYF. The CDR3 nucleotides are TGTGCCAGCAGCTTAGCGGAGCAGTTCTACGAGCAGTACTTC.

The sample holds one count of this clone. The chain is built from TRBV11-2 and TRBJ2-2, with D maybe TRBD2 (6 bases). From germline, CDR1 is SGHAT and CDR2 FQNNGV. V was clipped by 2 bases and J by 4 bases, with 8 bases between them. This CDR3 is built from 14 residues. The CDR3 bases are TGTGCCAGCAGCTTACCCGGGGGCACCGGGGAGCTGTTTTTT. This encodes CASSLPGGTGELFF.

This clone was recorded a few times. This chain uses TRBV5-6 with TRBJ2-7, with TRBD2 matching 9 bases. Unmatched junction bases numbered 6, after V lost 5 bases and J lost 0 bases. CDR1 SGHDT and CDR2 YYEEEE come from the germline V gene. The CDR3 contains 15 residues. CDR3 DNA: TGTGCCAGCAGGATTAGCGGGAGTGTCTCCTACGAGCAGTACTTC. Translation: CASRISGSVSYEQYF.

The chain recombines TRBV18 with TRBJ2-6; 9 bases agree with TRBD1. V lost 3 bases, J lost 3 bases, and 6 bases stayed unmatched. The germline V gene has CDR1 KGHSH and CDR2 LQKENI. CDR3 length equals 17 residues. The CDR3 protein is CASSPLGQGSGANVLTF. CDR3 sequence (DNA): TGTGCCAGCTCACCTCTGGGACAGGGAAGTGGGGCCAACGTCCTGACTTTC.

V and J are TRBV18 and TRBJ1-5; D is ambiguous. The V and J ends lost 2 bases and 11 bases respectively, with 10 bases between them. CDR3 length: 12 residues. Looked up from germline, CDR1 is KGHSH and CDR2 is LQKENI. The CDR3 is CASSPGLSTQHF. CDR3 DNA sequence: TGTGCCAGCTCACCAGGGTTATCAACCCAGCATTTT.

This rearrangement joins TRBV7-2 to TRBJ1-2; 11 bases match TRBD1. The CDR3 runs to 14 residues. Germline V lookup: CDR1 SGHTA, CDR2 FQGNSA. The ends lost 9 bases at V and 6 bases at J; junction bases unmatched: 9. As DNA, the CDR3 is TGTGCCAGTAGACGGACAGGGGGCGAGGATGGCTACACCTTC. This codes for CASRRTGGEDGYTF.